Sequencing of this T cell receptor (beta chain) was carried out in a study of identical twins. MiXCR was run by TCRdb on the 5' RACE reads, yielding one entry per CDR3 protein. This sample has more than 350,000 distinct CDR3 sequences, with 9% to 10% found just once. V lost 2 bases and J lost 1, with 5 bases in between. The CDR3 length is 13 residues. The clonotype was recovered from a woman aged 45 to 65 in good health. V is TRBV12-3 or TRBV12-4 and J is TRBJ2-5; D not resolved. The sample comprised naive T cells sorted from blood. The CDR3 is CASSLSTQETQYF. CDR3 nucleotide sequence: TGTGCCAGCAGTTTATCCACCCAAGAGACCCAGTACTTC.